The 14 T cell receptor beta chains below all came from one sample that was sequenced in a study of blood T cell repertoires in COVID-19. Assay used: immunoSEQ multiplex PCR; TCRdb lists only in-frame clones, some missing. The profile covers over 20,000 clones, with around 90% appearing a single time and 6% taken by the ten largest. Sequences were obtained from peripheral blood. Every receptor here comes from a human donor in a cohort sampled during active COVID-19.

The J gene is TRBJ1-2, the V gene TRBV5-1; no definite D call. The V and J ends lost 4 bases and 0 bases respectively, with 13 bases between them. This CDR3 is built from 15 residues. Per the germline V gene, CDR1 is SGHRS and CDR2 is YFSETQ. The CDR3 loop is CASSPSLLTNYGYTF. In nucleotides, the CDR3 is TGCGCCAGCAGCCCGAGTCTTTTGACTAACTATGGCTACACCTTC.

The chain joins TRBV28 to TRBJ2-7, with 10 bases matching TRBD2. CDR3 length: 13 residues. Looked up from germline, CDR1 is MDHEN and CDR2 is SYDVKM. J gave up 2 bases and V 8 bases, and 3 bases lay outside the gene matches. CDR3: CASGAGGPYEQYF. For the CDR3, the DNA is TGTGCCAGCGGAGCGGGAGGGCCCTACGAGCAGTACTTC.

The CDR3 loop is CASSYGSSGTYNEQFF. The CDR3 region has the DNA TGTGCCAGCAGTTACGGCTCTAGCGGGACTTACAATGAGCAGTTCTTC. The chain combines TRBV6-5 with TRBJ2-1, with 9 bases aligning to TRBD2. The CDR3 has 16 residues. Germline CDR1 MNHEY, CDR2 SVGAGI. Losses at the gene ends were 2 bases for V and 4 bases for J; bases not matched to a gene: 6.

The table lists this clone with a few counts. This chain uses TRBV9 with TRBJ2-3; TRBD1 matches at 7 bases. Germline V CDR1 and CDR2: SGDLS, YYNGEE. V lost 0 bases to trimming and J lost 6 bases; unmatched junction nucleotides: 10. CDR3 size: 16 residues. The CDR3 DNA sequence: TGTGCCAGCAGCGTAGATCCCCTACGAGGGGGCGATACGCAGTATTTT. Translation: CASSVDPLRGGDTQYF.

The chain combines TRBV28 with TRBJ1-1; tentative D call: TRBD1 (6 bases). The CDR3 is made up of 14 amino acids. V lost 7 bases and J lost 4, with 16 bases in between. Germline V gene data show CDR1 as MDHEN and CDR2 as SYDVKM. The CDR3 sequence: CASKNRVFGTEAFF. In DNA form, the CDR3 reads TGTGCCAGCAAAAACAGGGTTTTCGGCACTGAAGCTTTCTTT.

This chain joins TRBV28 and TRBJ1-1; D possibly corresponds to TRBD1 (6 bases). The CDR3 covers 12 residues. The germline gives CDR1 MDHEN, CDR2 SYDVKM. Trimming shortened V by 6 bases and J by 10 bases, and 15 bases separated the two germline ends. The CDR3 region has the DNA TGTGCCAGCAGACAGGGCCTCCAAGTAGCTTTCTTT. Its protein product is CASRQGLQVAFF.

CDR3 DNA sequence: TGCGCCAGCAGCGCGGGGGGCGGTGTCGCTGAAGCTTTCTTT. Encoded protein: CASSAGGGVAEAFF. The genes are TRBV5-1 and TRBJ1-1, with D perhaps matching TRBD1 (6 bases). The CDR3 sequence is 14 residues long. Germline V gene sequence: CDR1 SGHRS, CDR2 YFSETQ. V lost 4 bases and J lost 6, with 16 bases in between.

This chain uses TRBV2 with TRBJ1-1, with D maybe TRBD1 (6 bases). V lost 4 bases to trimming and J lost 4 bases, with 13 bases between them. CDR3 length equals 14 residues. Germline lookup yields CDR1 SNHLY and CDR2 FYNNEI. Here the CDR3 DNA reads TGTGCCAGCAGTGTTGGGGGGGCTTTCACTGAAGCTTTCTTT. Translated, it gives CASSVGGAFTEAFF. Full variable domain (remainder filled in from reference TRBV2 and TRBJ1-1): EPEVTQTPSHQVTQMGQEVILRCVPISNHLYFYWYRQILGQKVEFLVSFYNNEISEKSEIFDDQFSVERPDGSNFTLKIRSTKLEDSAMYFCASSVGGAFTEAFFGQGTRLTVV.

The rearrangement links TRBV19 to TRBJ1-2; 8 bases fit TRBD1. J was trimmed by 5 bases and V by 3 bases; bases with no gene match: 5. Germline-derived CDR1 and CDR2 are LNHDA and SQIVND (reference sequence). The CDR3 covers 14 residues. CDR3 sequence: CASSMGTGKYGYTF. CDR3 bases: TGTGCCAGTAGTATGGGGACAGGAAAGTATGGCTACACCTTC. Combining the CDR3 with reference TRBV19 and TRBJ1-2 gives the whole variable domain DGGITQSPKYLFRKEGQNVTLSCEQNLNHDAMYWYRQDPGQGLRLIYYSQIVNDFQKGDIAEGYSVSREKKESFPLTVTSAQKNPTAFYLCASSMGTGKYGYTFGSGTRLTVV.

The gene calls are TRBV28 and TRBJ2-5; D not resolved. The CDR3 loop spans 13 amino acids. Germline assignment: CDR1 MDHEN and CDR2 SYDVKM. V lost 5 bases and J lost 5, with 12 bases in between. The CDR3 loop reads CASSQRVSETQYF. Written as DNA, the CDR3 is TGTGCCAGCAGTCAAAGAGTGAGCGAGACCCAGTACTTC.

The chain couples TRBV6-6 to TRBJ2-1, with D hard to call. Trimming removed 2 bases from V and 0 bases from J, with 8 bases in between. The V gene's germline CDR1 is MNHNY and CDR2 SVGAGI (reference sequence). The CDR3 totals 15 residues. CDR3 amino acids: CASSYTGSSYNEQFF. As DNA, the CDR3 is TGTGCCAGCAGTTACACGGGTAGCTCCTACAATGAGCAGTTCTTC.

The J gene is TRBJ2-3, the V gene TRBV30; TRBD2 matches at 14 bases. The CDR3 runs 17 residues. Germline V lookup: CDR1 GTSNPN, CDR2 SVGIG (reference sequence). V dropped 0 bases and J dropped 4; count of bases not matched to a gene: 6. The CDR3 nucleotides read TGTGCCTGGAGTGTACTGGGACTAGCGGGAGCATCAGATACGCAGTATTTT. This gives the protein CAWSVLGLAGASDTQYF. The whole variable domain, filled in from reference TRBV30 and TRBJ2-3, reads SQTIHQWPATLVQPVGSPLSLECTVEGTSNPNLYWYRQAAGRGLQLLFYSVGIGQISSEVPQNLSASRPQDRQFILSSKKLLLSDSGFYLCAWSVLGLAGASDTQYFGPGTRLTVL.

This rearrangement joins TRBV5-6 to TRBJ2-3; 10 bases match TRBD2. Germline-derived CDR1 and CDR2 are SGHDT and YYEEEE. This CDR3 comprises 15 residues. Trimming took 4 bases from V and 7 from J; bases not matched to a gene: 9. The CDR3 DNA is TGTGCCAGCAGCACCTGGGCTAGCGGGAGCTATACGCAGTATTTT. Translation gives CASSTWASGSYTQYF.

The chain links TRBV7-3 to TRBJ2-1, with 8 nucleotides matching TRBD2. The CDR3 sequence is 15 residues long. CDR1 SGHTA and CDR2 FQGTGA come from the germline V gene. V lost 5 bases, J lost 4 bases, and 7 bases stayed unmatched. The CDR3 nucleotides read TGTGCCAGCAGCCAAAGCGGGAGCGGGTACAATGAGCAGTTCTTC. This gives the protein CASSQSGSGYNEQFF.